At least ten counts were recorded for the clone carrying this TCR beta chain. Antigen unknown. Construction of the TCRbeta library involved unique molecular identifiers. TCRdb independently ran MiXCR on the PCR reads; one entry per CDR3 protein. The sample includes more than 200,000 distinct CDR3 sequences, 8.4% of them seen just once. V was trimmed by 2 bases and J by 7 bases, leaving 3 bases between them. This CDR3 comprises 12 residues. This sample is part of a study of T-cell reconstitution after alpha-beta-depleted transplantation in children. The study, taken as a whole, reports: A year had passed since transplant, and T-cell counts and diversity by then came mostly from newly produced T cells. Reportedly, only several hundred clones from non-depleted graft cells drove alpha-beta T-cell counts at about two months. Some patients owed their high day-60 TCRbeta diversity to surviving recipient T cells and thymic progenitors.

V is TRBV12-3 or TRBV12-4 and J is TRBJ1-6; D not certain. The receptor's source is a male patient under 10 years old who had a stem cell transplant for acute myeloid leukemia, so the T cells may come from the graft donor. Sequences were derived from PBMCs, mostly from graft donor cells, sampled 360 days after TCRalphabeta/CD19-depleted stem cell transplant. In DNA form, the CDR3 reads TGTGCCAGCAGTTTAACCAATTCACCCCTCCACTTT. As protein: CASSLTNSPLHF.